These 9 T cell receptor beta chains originate from one sample sequenced in a study of T cells in Graves' hyperthyroidism and ophthalmopathy. RNA transcripts were the template for amplifying TCR beta CDR3 regions. When the TCR CDR3 underwent first-round RT-PCR, the HTBI primer set was used. TCRdb reanalysed the multiplex PCR reads using MiXCR and keeps one entry per CDR3 protein. Among hundreds of thousands of distinct CDR3 sequences, 16% were seen once, and the ten largest hold 18%. The sample was blood. The receptors shown here come from a woman younger than 30 with Graves' hyperthyroidism.

The chain couples TRBV30 to TRBJ2-1, with D perhaps assigned TRBD1 or TRBD2 (5 bases each). Germline loops: CDR1 GTSNPN, CDR2 SVGIG (reference sequence). Trimming removed 2 bases at V and 10 bases at J, with 12 bases between. The CDR3 runs 12 residues. DNA for the CDR3: TGTGCCTGGAGTACGGGACGTCCCGAGCAGTTCTTC. It encodes CAWSTGRPEQFF.

This clonotype was picked up a small number of times. V and J are TRBV24-1 and TRBJ2-1; 7 bases align to TRBD1. The CDR3 totals 15 residues. CDR1 KGHDR and CDR2 SFDVKD come from the germline V gene. The ends lost 1 base at V and 3 bases at J; junction bases unmatched: 2. The CDR3 sequence: CATSDFRQGYNEQFF. DNA of the CDR3: TGTGCCACCAGTGATTTCCGACAGGGCTACAATGAGCAGTTCTTC.

This clonotype was observed many times. The V call is TRBV2, the J call TRBJ2-7; D possibly matches TRBD1 or TRBD2 (7 bases each). Germline CDR1 reads SNHLY; CDR2 reads FYNNEI. Trimming pared 5 bases from V and 0 bases from J, leaving 17 bases between. The CDR3 sequence is 16 residues long. CDR3 region: CASSTRQGGSSYEQYF. CDR3 bases: TGTGCCAGCAGTACCCGACAGGGAGGGAGCTCCTACGAGCAGTACTTC.

This clonotype occurred a few times. The chain couples TRBV5-6 to TRBJ2-3, with D unresolved. Trimming stripped 4 bases from V and 2 bases from J, with 23 bases between. This CDR3 comprises 18 residues. CDR1 and CDR2 (germline): SGHDT, YYEEEE. CDR3: CASSPGRTGVVLTDTQYF. The CDR3 coding sequence is TGTGCCAGCAGCCCGGGCCGTACTGGGGTTGTCCTCACAGATACGCAGTATTTT.

The sample holds a few counts of this clonotype. The chain is built from TRBV3-1 and TRBJ1-2, with 8 bases aligning to TRBD1. The J segment lost 6 bases and the V segment lost 2 bases, leaving 8 bases of the junction unmatched. The CDR3 is 15 residues long. Germline assignment: CDR1 LGHDT and CDR2 YNNKEL (reference sequence). The CDR3 coding sequence is TGTGCCAGCAGCCAAACCGGGACAGGCGACCATGGCTACACCTTC. Amino acids: CASSQTGTGDHGYTF.

The rearrangement joins TRBV19 to TRBJ1-3; weak D call: TRBD1 (6 bases). Trimming cost V 8 bases and J 7 bases, with 18 bases left between them. CDR1 and CDR2 from the germline V gene are LNHDA and SQIVND (reference sequence). The CDR3 is 14 amino acids. CDR3 nucleotides: TGTGCCAGTCGAGAGGCTGGGGGCTTGAACACCATATATTTT. Translation: CASREAGGLNTIYF.

This sequence joins TRBV29-1 and TRBJ2-3; no definite D call. The CDR3 extends over 15 amino acids. From germline, CDR1 is SQVTM and CDR2 ANQGSEA. Trimming removed 4 bases at V and 6 bases at J, with 20 bases between. DNA of the CDR3: TGCAGCGTTGGGGTTCTGACAACGCTTCGGGATACGCAGTATTTT. It specifies CSVGVLTTLRDTQYF.

In its sample, this clonotype was seen many times. CDR3 sequence reads: CSAQGAGGTYEQYF. The DNA of the CDR3 is TGCAGTGCCCAGGGGGCAGGTGGGACCTACGAGCAGTACTTC. This rearrangement joins TRBV20-1 to TRBJ2-7; TRBD1 aligns across 8 bases. The CDR3 runs to 14 residues. The ends lost 6 bases at V and 2 bases at J; junction bases unmatched: 9. CDR1 and CDR2 (germline): DFQATT, SNEGSKA (reference sequence).

The chain links TRBV5-1 to TRBJ1-1; maybe TRBD1 (6 bases). V was cut by 4 bases and J by 3 bases, with 7 bases left in between. In germline, CDR1 is SGHRS, CDR2 YFSETQ. CDR3 length: 12 amino acids. This CDR3 is CASSGGHTEAFF. In nucleotides, the CDR3 is TGCGCCAGCAGCGGGGGCCACACTGAAGCTTTCTTT.